This T cell receptor beta chain was observed in a study of cytomegalovirus exposure and HLA in healthy donors (dated by TCRdb to 2016 to 2017). For the wider study: In an earlier analysis of several hundred of the donors, 276 Gb of sequence data and 100 million or so unique TCR beta sequences from roughly 180 million T cells were reported. HLA typing included class I and class II loci at four-digit resolution. On average, roughly 240,000 unique TCR beta nucleotide sequences were sequenced per donor among 398 genotyped donors of the cohort, with around 19% of those sequences being non-productive. Typing coverage differed by locus: A, B, C, DRB1 and DQB1 were typed in about 629-630 donors, DQA1 in approximately 520, DPA1 in approximately 600, and DPB1 in just under 490. A later analysis re-examined previously published TCR beta repertoires from more than 650 donors and added high-resolution HLA genotyping to investigate patterns of TCR occurrence. Donor age, sex, ethnicity and CMV serostatus were collected together with the repertoire data. In a later genetic analysis, genome-wide SNP genotypes for about 55% of the roughly 700 donors were used, and that subset was treated as a discovery cohort. Every discovery cohort repertoire had been produced on one sequencing platform. The T cell repertoires of 666 subjects were profiled by immunosequencing and related to cytomegalovirus serostatus. Among the roughly 380 genotyped donors, 75% to 90% belonged to the genetic ancestry cluster associated with self-reported Caucasian donors. The study was designed to test whether signatures of past pathogen exposure could be identified by cataloging public T cell receptors. Besides the first cohort of around 700 subjects, a separate validation cohort made up of over 100 different subjects was used. In an earlier analysis of roughly 540 of the donors, high-throughput TCR beta sequencing was used to judge whether each TCR beta V gene segment behaved as functional or pseudogenic. The later analysis used no new phenotypic data to find candidate immune exposures, relying instead on TCR beta sequences and their occurrence across donors. High-throughput TCR immunosequencing, statistical association of individual TCRs with disease status, and machine learning were combined to predict cytomegalovirus infection status. An early release that covered about 640 HLA-typed donors contained 300 to 350 gigabases of sequencing data and about 93 million unique TCR sequences. Four to six DR-DQ haplotypes were handled as single units for association and clustering, since linkage in the cohort was strong.

General conclusions and limits of the study: A further reported finding was that TCR beta sequences accurately predicted the HLA-A and HLA-B alleles for most subjects in the first cohort. V-gene and J-gene trimming of TCR beta chains was associated with a missense DCLRE1C variant in a later genetic analysis, and the association was replicated in an independent cohort. It was suggested by the authors that the approach could potentially be generalized to other disease states and immunological phenotypes. The study gave a list of over 150 TCR beta chains associated with cytomegalovirus. This cohort had only TCR beta chains sequenced, and the lack of alpha or paired-chain data limited which features could be detected. Because HLA typing was unavailable for some donors at each locus, only the typed subset was used in association tests. A few of the identified cytomegalovirus-associated TCR beta chains were confirmed in vitro to be specific for cytomegalovirus antigens. According to a later analysis, parvovirus B19, influenza, CMV and Epstein-Barr virus appeared linked to several top co-occurrence clusters. CMV serostatus was the only immune exposure information available for the cohort. Cytomegalovirus status was reported to be diagnosed by the classifier with high specificity and sensitivity in both the original and validation cohorts. Compared with equally common non-associated chains, HLA-associated TCR beta chains in a later analysis were more clonally expanded and had lower generation probabilities. Linkage disequilibrium might explain the correlated functional status among segregating V segments, but an unknown experimental factor could not be ruled out. Most TCR sequences were observed very rarely across donors, whereas some public TCRs were present in many individuals. A later analysis found that TCR association rates varied across HLA loci, with DRB1 alleles showing the most associated TCRs and HLA-C alleles the fewest. In a later analysis, most CMV-associated TCR beta chains were found to appear HLA-restricted, with HLA associations seemingly driven largely by CMV exposure. Assigning TCR associations to individual alleles was difficult when HLA alleles, especially DR and DQ, strongly co-occurred. Roughly uniform sequencing depth across donors was assumed in presence/absence analyses, although this assumption may not hold. A cluster of highly shared sequence variants was judged likely to be a technical artifact of the sequencing pipeline. In a later genetic analysis, fewer N-insertions in productive TCRs were reported among donors in an Asian-associated ancestry cluster than the roughly 670-donor mean. At a false discovery rate of 0.05, a later analysis linked fewer than 20,000 TCR beta sequences to specific HLA alleles. Around 16 rarely observed V segments, including chromosome 9 orphons, were excluded from the earlier analysis of several hundred of the donors because counts were too low. An earlier analysis of approximately 570 of the donors showed that most TCR beta V segments appeared in productive rearrangements either about 87% or about 30% of the time, which broadly matched IMGT annotations.

The cohort comprised approximately 700 healthy bone marrow donors. At the time of sampling, every cohort member was nominally healthy, though immune exposures that went unrecorded were likely present. The donor tested CMV seropositive, placing the donor among the 250 to 350 seropositive members of the cohort. Every donor gave a peripheral blood sample, and the peripheral blood mononuclear cells from that sample were used for TCR beta sequencing. The Qiagen DNeasy Blood Extraction Kit was used to extract genomic DNA from the blood cell samples. About this clone: Its cognate antigen has yet to be identified. No clone much larger than this one lies a single base away; base qualities are absent.

Library prep was done by the immunoSEQ multiplex PCR assay. For the multiplex PCR, a mixture combining 60 forward primers for TCR Vbeta segments and 13 reverse primers for TCR Jbeta segments was used. The CDR3 region of rearranged TCR beta genes was amplified from genomic DNA by a multiplex PCR assay. Amplified TCR beta libraries were sequenced as 87-base-pair reads on the Illumina HiSeq System. The authors processed their data as follows. A later analysis counted about 82 million unique TCR beta chains across the 650 to 800 repertoires, and about 10 million of these chains were shared by at least two donors. Raw reads were error-corrected and collapsed into unique sequences with a nearest-neighbor algorithm that merged closely related sequences to remove PCR and sequencing errors. V, D and J gene segments were assigned by aligning CDR3 sequences to IMGT reference sequences. For a sequence to be retained, a match of at least six nucleotides was required to both a V gene segment and a J gene segment. Rearrangements were called productive when the CDR3 lacked stop codons and stayed in frame with V and J; all others were non-productive. CDR3 was defined by IMGT convention, running from the second conserved V-encoded cysteine to the conserved J-encoded phenylalanine. The earlier analysis of about 590 of the donors excluded sequences that lacked an unambiguous match to a single V gene segment. An earlier analysis of a few hundred of the donors classified V segments as functional when productive rearrangements were above 56.7% and as segregating when the standard deviation between donors was above 5%. A statistical classification framework was built to diagnose cytomegalovirus status from the catalog of TCR beta chain sequences. In a later analysis, TCR nucleotide sequences were compared against IMGT/GENE-DB human TR gene sequences so that V and J genes could be assigned. The TCRdist pipeline was used in a later analysis to assign CDR3 sequences and most-parsimonious VDJ recombination scenarios. In a later analysis, every TCR beta chain was defined by the combination of its CDR3 amino acid sequence and its V-gene family, and reads without a unique V-gene family were dropped. To address suspected cross-contamination and a sequencing artifact, a later analysis removed a few hundred highly shared, low-generation-probability nucleotide sequences. For each public chain, a later analysis derived a clonal expansion index from normalized ranks of inferred template counts within each repertoire. In a later analysis, generation probabilities were computed with a VDJ recombination model fitted to out-of-frame rearrangements, and the resulting probabilities were checked against IGoR. A later analysis scored TCR-TCR, TCR-HLA and TCR-CMV co-occurrence with hypergeometric tests, applying a repertoire-size bias correction to TCR pairs. In a later analysis, false discovery rates were estimated by permuting HLA or CMV assignments 20 times. A later analysis grouped co-occurring TCRs with DBSCAN, adding TCRdist sequence similarity when clustering within HLA-allele-positive subsets. Co-occurrence clustering excluded repertoires with fewer than 30,000 or more than 120,000 public chains, plus five with anomalous nucleotide sharing. Entries here come from immuneACCESS through TCRdb and include only in-frame sequences with V and J called. Some clones fail to appear in such tables; in the studies checked, an unresolved V gene covers under half of the shortfall, and the cause of the remainder is unknown. For V, J and clone size, that table is used; D and trimming come from the DNA. Counted in this sample were 200,000 to 250,000 clones; 77% of them appeared once. The leading ten clones occupy approximately 2.6% of the sample.

Sequencing input: PBMCs. The TCR sequence derives from a woman aged 55 to 70 in good health and CMV-seropositive.

The DNA reads as follows: TGTGCCAGCTCACCCATTCCAGCGGGGGGGGTGAGCTCCTACGAGCAGTACTTC. This translates into CASSPIPAGGVSSYEQYF. The rearrangement joined TRBV18 to TRBJ2-7; 10 junctional bases match TRBD2. Inclusive of the bounding cysteine and phenylalanine, the CDR3 is 18 residues long. CDR3 DNA only is kept here, 54 bases in frame from base 1. Clipping removes 3 bases from V and 0 bases from J, with 11 as the unmatched junction base count. CDR1 is given as KGHSH and CDR2 as LQKENI, both from the germline V gene.